These T cell receptor beta chains were read from a single sample in a study of T cells after yellow fever vaccination. In TCRdb, the 5' RACE reads were re-called with MiXCR into one record per CDR3 protein. This sample has about 25,000 distinct CDR3 sequences; around 3.3% occur once, and the top ten carry approximately 0.89%. This material consisted of PBMCs, either bulk or a sorted T-cell subset (CD4+, CD8+, memory, or dextramer-sorted; not recorded which), taken roughly 45 days after the first yellow fever vaccination. The source is a man aged 18 to 35 who received the YFV17D yellow fever vaccine. CDR3s leave out the opening cysteine and the closing phenylalanine or tryptophan.

TRBJ1-1	TRBV12-3/TRBV12-4	ASSGIDGTEAF
TRBJ2-1	TRBV4-2	ASSQEDYNEQF
TRBJ2-7	TRBV30	AWTHRAAYEQY
TRBJ2-1	TRBV4-1	ASSRILGAGGGNEQF
TRBJ2-3	TRBV20-1	SARVGGTDTQY
TRBJ1-5	TRBV28	ASTSGMEGNQPQH
TRBJ1-3	TRBV7-2	ASSFLGPNTIY
TRBJ2-1	TRBV18	ASSPLGVGDEQF
TRBJ2-3	TRBV12-3/TRBV12-4	ASRRGGTDTQY
TRBJ2-5	TRBV18	ASSPGQTQY
TRBJ1-6	TRBV7-9	ASSLQGNTPLH
TRBJ1-1	TRBV5-6	ASSLNTEAF
TRBJ2-4	TRBV5-1	ASSKGLAKNIQY
TRBJ2-5	TRBV12-3/TRBV12-4	ASSLGLTVSAQY
TRBJ2-1	TRBV7-9	ASSLQTRGIYNEQF
TRBJ1-4	TRBV5-1	ASRGVTTNEKLF
TRBJ1-1	TRBV7-2	ASSPRGTGMNTEAF
TRBJ1-2	TRBV10-3	AISRGDDGYT
TRBJ1-5	TRBV20-1	SVRRGGNQPQH
TRBJ1-1	TRBV4-1	ASSHGHTRDRGTEAF
TRBJ2-1	TRBV5-1	ASSLGTGGNEQF
TRBJ2-3	TRBV6-5	ASRPLAGGRYNTQY
TRBJ2-7	TRBV20-1	SVAGTPTYEQY
TRBJ2-7	TRBV7-8	ASSPGTYEQY
TRBJ2-3	TRBV4-2	ASSQDGGVGSDTQY
TRBJ2-3	TRBV6-5	ASSLNLAGSTDTQY
TRBJ2-3	TRBV7-9	ASSLVQGPDTQY
TRBJ1-6	TRBV7-2	ASGPRVPNSPLH
TRBJ2-5	TRBV11-2	ASSETSMETQY
TRBJ2-3	TRBV10-3	AISEPSSGGPDTQY
TRBJ2-5	TRBV11-2	ASSETRGSETQY
TRBJ1-4	TRBV25-1	ASRRGPNEKLF
TRBJ2-3	TRBV5-1	ASSLTLRQSTDTQY
TRBJ2-1	TRBV10-3	AISDVSGKVGNEQF
TRBJ1-2	TRBV12-3/TRBV12-4	ASSSNSGYT
TRBJ1-6	TRBV12-3/TRBV12-4	ASSSNRVHSPLH
TRBJ2-3	TRBV20-1	SARDQRSTDTQY
TRBJ2-1	TRBV3-1	ASSETSPGEQF
TRBJ2-1	TRBV5-1	ASSPGPTHEQF
TRBJ2-1	TRBV5-1	ASSSGTFSSYNEQF
TRBJ2-2	TRBV5-1	ASTDRENSGELF
TRBJ1-1	TRBV18	ASSPRDGHTEAF
TRBJ1-4	TRBV4-3	ASSHRQGEGEKLF
TRBJ2-5	TRBV28	ASSLIRRETQY
TRBJ1-2	TRBV6-1	AIGEGQGHYGYT
TRBJ2-2	TRBV24-1	ATSDLAYKRGGPNTGELF
TRBJ1-2	TRBV20-1	SAREPRGVYGYT
TRBJ2-3	TRBV12-3/TRBV12-4	ASSLRGKTDTQY
TRBJ2-1	TRBV7-3	ASSLTGRGGHNEQF
TRBJ2-7	TRBV20-1	SARYNLGGASYEQY
TRBJ1-2	TRBV5-1	ASSYFPPGQSDYGYT
TRBJ2-2	TRBV24-1	ATSDSGTGGTGELF